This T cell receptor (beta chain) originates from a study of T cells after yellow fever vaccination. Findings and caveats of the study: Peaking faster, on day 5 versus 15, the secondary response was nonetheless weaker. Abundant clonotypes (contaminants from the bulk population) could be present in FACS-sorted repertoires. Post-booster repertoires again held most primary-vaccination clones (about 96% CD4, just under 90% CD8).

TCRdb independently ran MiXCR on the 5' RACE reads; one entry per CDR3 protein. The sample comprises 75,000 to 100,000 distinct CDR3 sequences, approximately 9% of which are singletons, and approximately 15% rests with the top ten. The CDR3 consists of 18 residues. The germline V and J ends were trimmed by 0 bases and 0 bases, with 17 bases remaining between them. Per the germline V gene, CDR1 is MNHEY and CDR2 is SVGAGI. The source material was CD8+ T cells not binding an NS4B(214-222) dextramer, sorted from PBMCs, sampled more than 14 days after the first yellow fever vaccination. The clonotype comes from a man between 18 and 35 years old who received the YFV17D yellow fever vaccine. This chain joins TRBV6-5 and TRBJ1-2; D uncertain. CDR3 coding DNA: TGTGCCAGCAGTTACTCGATCCCAAGCACCCCAACTAACTATGGCTACACCTTC. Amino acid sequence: CASSYSIPSTPTNYGYTF.